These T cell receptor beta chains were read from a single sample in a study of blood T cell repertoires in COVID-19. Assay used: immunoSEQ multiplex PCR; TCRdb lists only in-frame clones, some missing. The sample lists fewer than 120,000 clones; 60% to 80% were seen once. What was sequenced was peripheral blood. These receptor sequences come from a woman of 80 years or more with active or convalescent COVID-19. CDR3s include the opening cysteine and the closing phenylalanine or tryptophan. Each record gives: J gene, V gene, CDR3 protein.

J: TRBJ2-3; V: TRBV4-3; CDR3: CASSQGGQADTQYF
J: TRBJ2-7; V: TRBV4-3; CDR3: CASSQGLAGDRYEQYF
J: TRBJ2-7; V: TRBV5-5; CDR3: CASSLSSYEQYF
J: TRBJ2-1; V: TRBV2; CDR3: CASSLPGLAGIRTDEQFF
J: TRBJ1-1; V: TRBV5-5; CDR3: CASSPEGVGQGKMNTEAFF
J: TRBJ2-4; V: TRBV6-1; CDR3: CASSEAPPGMTKNIQYF
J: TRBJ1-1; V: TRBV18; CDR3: CASSPLQNTEAFF
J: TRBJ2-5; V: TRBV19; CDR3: CASSRRASGSETQYF
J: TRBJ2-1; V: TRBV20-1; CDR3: CSASSAGRPYNEQFF
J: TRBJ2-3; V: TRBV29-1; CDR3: CSVVTPVRDTQYF
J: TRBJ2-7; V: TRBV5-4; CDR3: CASSLTGDYEQYF
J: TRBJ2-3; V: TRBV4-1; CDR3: CASSQDTGLFTDTQYF
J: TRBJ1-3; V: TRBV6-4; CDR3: CASSVVRGRRSNSGNTIYF
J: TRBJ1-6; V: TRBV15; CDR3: CATSRDNGSPLHF
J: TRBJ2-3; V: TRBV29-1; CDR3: CSSNTDTQYF
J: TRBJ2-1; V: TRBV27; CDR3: CASSMTSGSWNEQFF
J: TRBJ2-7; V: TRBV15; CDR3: CATSLRGSYEQYF
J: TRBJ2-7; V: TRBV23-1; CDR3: CASSPPDYEQYF
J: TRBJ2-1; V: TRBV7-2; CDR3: CASSLGRWRRGEQFF
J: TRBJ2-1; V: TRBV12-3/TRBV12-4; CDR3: CASSLVVGQGPFF
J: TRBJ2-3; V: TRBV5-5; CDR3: CASSLRGGEDTQYF
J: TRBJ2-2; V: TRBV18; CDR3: CASSPLPLAGGSSGELFF
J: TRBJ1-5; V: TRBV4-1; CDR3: CASSPMEGPQHF
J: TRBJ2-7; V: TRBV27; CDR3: CASSIIYSSYEQYF
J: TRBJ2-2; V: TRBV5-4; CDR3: CASSRDRTGELFF
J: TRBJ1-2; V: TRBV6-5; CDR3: CASSHRGVNYGYTF
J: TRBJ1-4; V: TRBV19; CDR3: CASHKRPPEKLFF
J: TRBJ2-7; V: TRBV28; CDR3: CASSALTGALYEQYF
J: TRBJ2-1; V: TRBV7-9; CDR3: CASSLVVSSEQFF
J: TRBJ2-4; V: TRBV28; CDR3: CASSSHRDRDRVAKNIQYF
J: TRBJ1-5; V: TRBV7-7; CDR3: CASSLSRQPQHF
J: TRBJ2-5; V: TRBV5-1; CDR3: CASSSAGAQETQYF
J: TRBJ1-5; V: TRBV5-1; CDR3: CASSLGGGNNQPQHF
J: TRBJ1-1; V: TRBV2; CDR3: CASSEAGRGTEAFF